These T cell receptor beta chains were read from a single sample in a study of T-cell reconstitution after alpha-beta-depleted transplantation in children. One entry per CDR3 protein, called by TCRdb with MiXCR from the PCR reads. The repertoire has 440,000 or so distinct CDR3 sequences, under 13% of them found once; the top ten carry approximately 5%. Sequences were derived from PBMCs from the stem cell graft donor, sampled from the stem cell graft. These receptors were obtained from a human donor who donated a stem cell graft to a child with acute myeloid leukemia. Each CDR3 is given with its conserved first and last residue. The D gene is left open where the match is weak. Not every row has a clone size; where given, it reads once, few, many or a size class.

D: -
V: TRBV15
size: -
J: TRBJ2-3
DNA: TGTGCCACCAGCAGAGCTACCCGCACAGATACGCAGTATTTT
CDR3: CATSRATRTDTQYF

D: TRBD2
V: TRBV9
size: few
J: TRBJ2-1
DNA: TGTGCCAGCAGCGTAGCCGGGGCGGGGGGGTATGAGCAGTTCTTC
CDR3: CASSVAGAGGYEQFF

D: -
V: TRBV7-2
size: -
J: TRBJ2-2
DNA: TGTGCCAGCAGCTTAGTTTTGTGGACAACCACCGGGGAGCTGTTTTTT
CDR3: CASSLVLWTTTGELFF

D: -
V: TRBV10-3
size: many
J: TRBJ2-3
DNA: TGTGCCATACGGGGCTCCACAGATACGCAGTATTTT
CDR3: CAIRGSTDTQYF

D: -
V: TRBV6-1
size: -
J: TRBJ1-2
DNA: TGTGCCAGCAGGCCTGATCGGGACGCCCAGGGGTATGGCTACACCTTC
CDR3: CASRPDRDAQGYGYTF

D: -
V: TRBV7-6
size: few
J: TRBJ1-4
DNA: TGTGCCACCAGGGGTCCTAATGAAAAACTGTTTTTT
CDR3: CATRGPNEKLFF

D: -
V: TRBV7-8
size: -
J: TRBJ2-1
DNA: TGTGCCAGCAGCTTAGCGGGAGCCCAGGGTTATGAGCAGTTCTTC
CDR3: CASSLAGAQGYEQFF

D: TRBD2
V: TRBV24-1
size: many
J: TRBJ2-1
DNA: TGTGCCACCAGCCTAGCGGGAGGGCCCAGCAATGAGCAGTTCTTC
CDR3: CATSLAGGPSNEQFF

D: -
V: TRBV6-2/TRBV6-3
size: few
J: TRBJ1-3
DNA: TGTGCCAGCAGTTACCAGCGACCCTCTGGAAACACCATATATTTT
CDR3: CASSYQRPSGNTIYF

D: -
V: TRBV5-1
size: few
J: TRBJ1-5
DNA: TGCGCCAGCAGCTTCGGACCGGGCAATCAGCCCCAGCATTTT
CDR3: CASSFGPGNQPQHF

D: TRBD2
V: TRBV20-1
size: -
J: TRBJ2-1
DNA: TGCAGTGCTAGGGGGTTTGGGGGACCTAGCGGTGAGCAGTTCTTC
CDR3: CSARGFGGPSGEQFF

D: -
V: TRBV20-1
size: many
J: TRBJ2-5
DNA: TGCAGTGCACCTAAAGTCCAGGGCCAAGAGACCCAGTACTTC
CDR3: CSAPKVQGQETQYF

D: -
V: TRBV29-1
size: few
J: TRBJ1-1
DNA: TGCAGCGGTGGACGGAATATGAACACTGAAGCTTTCTTT
CDR3: CSGGRNMNTEAFF

D: -
V: TRBV3-1
size: few
J: TRBJ2-4
DNA: TGTGCCAGCAGCCAAGAGGGGCAGGAAAACATTCAGTACTTC
CDR3: CASSQEGQENIQYF

D: TRBD1
V: TRBV20-1
size: -
J: TRBJ2-1
DNA: TGCAGTGCTAGAGGGACAGGGGGCACGGATGAGCAGTTCTTC
CDR3: CSARGTGGTDEQFF

D: TRBD2
V: TRBV20-1
size: many
J: TRBJ2-3
DNA: TGCAGTGCTAGGGGTAGGGCGGGAGAGTTGGGAGATACGCAGTATTTT
CDR3: CSARGRAGELGDTQYF

D: -
V: TRBV5-1
size: few
J: TRBJ1-5
DNA: TGCGCCAGCCGAGACCTCATAGATCAGCCCCAGCATTTT
CDR3: CASRDLIDQPQHF

D: TRBD2
V: TRBV5-4
size: -
J: TRBJ2-2
DNA: TGTGCCAGCAGCCCCCGAGCGGGAGTCACCGGGGAGCTGTTTTTT
CDR3: CASSPRAGVTGELFF

D: TRBD1
V: TRBV7-8
size: many
J: TRBJ2-7
DNA: TGTGCCAGCAGTCCGGGACAGGCAGGGGAGCAGTACTTC
CDR3: CASSPGQAGEQYF

D: -
V: TRBV9
size: -
J: TRBJ1-1
DNA: TGTGCCAGCAGCGTAACCCCAAGGAACACTGAAGCTTTCTTT
CDR3: CASSVTPRNTEAFF

D: TRBD2
V: TRBV11-2
size: -
J: TRBJ2-1
DNA: TGTGCCAGCATGAGGACCCTAGCGGGATCCAATGAGCAGTTCTTC
CDR3: CASMRTLAGSNEQFF

D: -
V: TRBV3-1
size: few
J: TRBJ1-2
DNA: TGTGCCAGCAGCCAAAATGCAGGGGCGTATGGCTACACCTTC
CDR3: CASSQNAGAYGYTF

D: TRBD2
V: TRBV10-3
size: few
J: TRBJ2-2
DNA: TGTGCCATCAGTCCCGCGGGAGGCGGGGAGCTGTTTTTT
CDR3: CAISPAGGGELFF

D: TRBD2
V: TRBV24-1
size: few
J: TRBJ2-1
DNA: TGTGCCACCAGTGATTCCCGTTTTAGCGGGGACTACAATGAGCAGTTCTTC
CDR3: CATSDSRFSGDYNEQFF

D: -
V: TRBV5-1
size: many
J: TRBJ2-5
DNA: TGTGCCAGCAGTTTTGGGGGGTACCAAGAGACCCAGTACTTC
CDR3: CASSFGGYQETQYF

D: -
V: TRBV10-3
size: many
J: TRBJ2-5
DNA: TGTGCCATCAGGGGGCCCGAGACCCAGTACTTC
CDR3: CAIRGPETQYF

D: -
V: TRBV5-1
size: few
J: TRBJ2-2
DNA: TGCGCCAGCAGCCAAGCTCGGAACCCTCTTGGTGGCGGGGAGCTGTTTTTT
CDR3: CASSQARNPLGGGELFF

D: -
V: TRBV20-1
size: many
J: TRBJ2-2
DNA: TGCAGTGCTCGGCGGGAACACCCGAACACCGGGGAGCTGTTTTTT
CDR3: CSARREHPNTGELFF

D: TRBD1
V: TRBV10-3
size: -
J: TRBJ2-5
DNA: TGTGCCATCAGTGAGCCAAACGTGGACAGGGATCAAGAGACCCAGTACTTC
CDR3: CAISEPNVDRDQETQYF

D: -
V: TRBV7-9
size: few
J: TRBJ2-7
DNA: TGTGCCAGCAGCTTAGGATGGAGCGAAACCTACGAGCAGTACTTC
CDR3: CASSLGWSETYEQYF

D: -
V: TRBV6-5
size: few
J: TRBJ1-3
DNA: TGTGCCAGCAGTTACTCGATCTACTCTGGAAACACCATATATTTT
CDR3: CASSYSIYSGNTIYF

D: -
V: TRBV11-3
size: once
J: TRBJ2-3
DNA: TGTGCCAGCAGCCTGAGACAGAGAGACACAGATACGCAGTATTTT
CDR3: CASSLRQRDTDTQYF

D: -
V: TRBV6-1
size: many
J: TRBJ1-2
DNA: TGTGCCAGCAGCCCGCTAAGCGGACAGACGGGGGGCTACACCTTC
CDR3: CASSPLSGQTGGYTF

D: TRBD2
V: TRBV19
size: many
J: TRBJ2-1
DNA: TGTGCCAGTAGTATGACTCTAGCGGGAGCGTTTGAGCAGTTCTTC
CDR3: CASSMTLAGAFEQFF

D: -
V: TRBV20-1
size: -
J: TRBJ2-7
DNA: TGCAGTGCTAGTCCCGGGACCCACTACGAGCAGTACTTC
CDR3: CSASPGTHYEQYF

D: -
V: TRBV6-5
size: -
J: TRBJ2-7
DNA: TGTGCCAGCAGTTACCGGGCGGGACGCCCCGAGCAGTACTTC
CDR3: CASSYRAGRPEQYF